A single sample gave rise to the 19 T cell receptor beta chains below, sequenced in a study of early T cells in non-severe SARS-CoV-2 infection. TCRdb reanalysed the 5' RACE reads using MiXCR and keeps one entry per CDR3 protein. The sample holds some 98,000 distinct CDR3 sequences, about 11% seen once. The sample consisted of whole blood. These receptors came from an adult who was a healthcare worker with PCR-confirmed SARS-CoV-2 infection or an uninfected control (not recorded which).

The sample holds many counts of this clonotype. The chain has TRBV5-1 and TRBJ2-1; 7 nucleotides agree with TRBD2. The V gene's germline CDR1 is SGHRS and CDR2 YFSETQ. V shed 4 bases, J shed 7 bases, and the junction held 14 bases outside the gene matches. The CDR3 consists of 16 residues. The CDR3: CASSAESPSGGNEQFF. The CDR3 coding sequence is TGCGCCAGCAGCGCTGAAAGCCCCTCGGGGGGTAATGAGCAGTTCTTC.

This clonotype came up a few times. V usage is TRBV4-2 and J usage is TRBJ2-7, with no clear D. CDR3 length equals 15 residues. Germline-derived CDR1 and CDR2 are LGHNA and YNFKEQ. The V end was cut by 4 bases, the J end by 7 bases, with 20 bases between. In nucleotides, the CDR3 is TGTGCCAGCAGCCTCCAATCTGCGACACCCTTTGAGCAGTACTTC. Protein product: CASSLQSATPFEQYF.

This clonotype has only a few counts. CDR3 DNA: TGTGCCAGCTCACCACCGAGCAGTAGCAATCAGCCCCAGCATTTT. The encoded protein is CASSPPSSSNQPQHF. This chain uses TRBV18 with TRBJ1-5; D is uncertain. The germline gives CDR1 KGHSH, CDR2 LQKENI. V lost 0 bases, J lost 0 bases, and 6 bases lay in between. This CDR3 spans 15 amino acids. The full variable domain, rest sourced from reference TRBV18 and TRBJ1-5, is NAGVMQNPRHLVRRRGQEARLRCSPMKGHSHVYWYRQLPEEGLKFMVYLQKENIIDESGMPKERFSAEFPKEGPSILRIQQVVRGDSAAYFCASSPPSSSNQPQHFGDGTRLSIL.

This clonotype was counted a few times. V usage is TRBV19 and J usage is TRBJ2-5, with D tentatively TRBD2 (5 bases). The CDR3 sequence is 12 residues long. Germline V gene lookup returns CDR1 LNHDA and CDR2 SQIVND (reference sequence). CDR3 amino acids: CSSASSGETQYF. CDR3 nucleotides: TGTTCATCAGCATCTTCGGGGGAGACCCAGTACTTC.

A word on this clonotype: A much larger clonotype is one base distant, so this may be a read error. The V gene is TRBV6-6, the J gene TRBJ1-4, with TRBD1 identical over 10 bases. The V gene's germline CDR1 is MNHNY and CDR2 SVGAGI (reference sequence). This CDR3 spans 15 amino acids. The CDR3 loop is CASSSLTGGREKLSF. The CDR3 DNA reads TGTGCCAGCAGTTCTTTGACAGGGGGCAGGGAAAAACTGTCTTTT.

This chain connects TRBV6-1 to TRBJ1-1, with D unresolved. CDR3 length equals 14 residues. The V end was cut by 4 bases, the J end by 4 bases, with 13 bases between. Looked up from germline, CDR1 is MNHNS and CDR2 is SASEGT. The CDR3 sequence: CASSVILAPTEAFF. The CDR3 DNA sequence: TGTGCCAGCAGTGTGATATTGGCTCCCACTGAAGCTTTCTTT.

CDR3 DNA: TGTGCCAGCAGCTCCCTTGGTCAGAGGTCCTACAATGAGCAGTTCTTC. The encoded protein is CASSSLGQRSYNEQFF. The chain is built from TRBV5-6 and TRBJ2-1; D not resolved. V was cut by 3 bases and J by 1 base, with 14 bases left in between. CDR1 is SGHDT and CDR2 is YYEEEE in the germline V gene. The CDR3 contains 16 residues.

This clonotype was counted only a few times. The chain is built from TRBV20-1 and TRBJ1-6; D is unresolved. The germline CDR1 and CDR2 sequences are DFQATT and SNEGSKA (reference sequence). Trimming shortened V by 2 bases and J by 7 bases, and 18 bases separated the two germline ends. The CDR3 is 16 amino acids. The DNA for the CDR3 is TGCAGTGCTAGAAACGCCGCGGCCACCTCCAATTCACCCCTCCACTTT. Protein sequence: CSARNAAATSNSPLHF.

This clonotype was counted a few times. This chain connects TRBV27 to TRBJ2-7; 9 bases map to TRBD1. Germline assignment: CDR1 MNHEY and CDR2 SMNVEV (reference sequence). The V and J ends lost 5 bases and 5 bases, in that order; junction bases with no gene match: 13. This CDR3 region has 16 residues. The CDR3 reads CASSPTPRTGVHEQYF. In DNA form, the CDR3 reads TGTGCCAGCAGTCCTACTCCTCGGACAGGGGTTCACGAGCAGTACTTC.

Ten or more counts support this clonotype. V is TRBV5-4 and J is TRBJ2-2; 7 bases map to TRBD2. V gave up 0 bases and J gave up 1 base; unmatched junction bases: 0. Germline values: CDR1 SGHNT, CDR2 YYREEE (reference sequence). The CDR3 has 15 residues. The CDR3, as DNA: TGTGCCAGCAGCTTGGCTAGCGGGAACACCGGGGAGCTGTTTTTT. Its translation: CASSLASGNTGELFF.

This clonotype was observed many times. The rearrangement joins TRBV6-5 to TRBJ2-1; TRBD1 matches at 7 bases. V was pared by 2 bases and J by 0 bases, with 1 base of the junction left unmatched. Looked up from germline, CDR1 is MNHEY and CDR2 is SVGAGI. The CDR3 has 15 amino acids. CDR3 in amino acids: CASSYKGASYNEQFF. In DNA, the CDR3 is TGTGCCAGCAGTTACAAGGGGGCCTCCTACAATGAGCAGTTCTTC.

This clonotype showed up many times. The gene calls are TRBV7-3 and TRBJ2-2; D might be TRBD1 or TRBD2, each matching 6 bases. The germline V and J ends were trimmed by 6 bases and 1 base, with 15 bases remaining between them. This CDR3 is 16 amino acids long. CDR1 SGHTA and CDR2 FQGTGA come from the germline V gene. The CDR3 region has the DNA TGTGCCAGCAGTATGGGGGGACAAGGGAACACCGGGGAGCTGTTTTTT. Its protein is CASSMGGQGNTGELFF.

This clonotype was recorded many times. This chain connects TRBV5-6 to TRBJ2-1, with D perhaps being TRBD1 or TRBD2 (6 bases each). V was pared by 0 bases and J by 9 bases, with 16 bases between. Germline assignment: CDR1 SGHDT and CDR2 YYEEEE. CDR3 length: 15 residues. CDR3 sequence (DNA): TGTGCCAGCAGCTTGGCATGGGGGGCGCTTAGTGAGCAGTTCTTC. This gives the protein CASSLAWGALSEQFF.

This clonotype was counted between two and nine times. The rearrangement uses TRBV4-2 and TRBJ1-1; D not resolved. Trimming removed 10 bases from V and 0 bases from J, with 21 bases in between. The CDR3 has 16 residues. Germline V gene sequence: CDR1 LGHNA, CDR2 YNFKEQ. The CDR3, as DNA: TGTGCCAACCACCCAGGCGTTAATTCAATGAACACTGAAGCTTTCTTT. Encoded protein: CANHPGVNSMNTEAFF.

The sample holds a few counts of this clonotype. The gene calls are TRBV7-9 and TRBJ1-1; tentative D call: TRBD1 (6 bases). The V and J ends lost 11 bases and 0 bases respectively, with 16 bases between them. The CDR3 contains 14 residues. The germline CDR1 and CDR2 sequences are SEHNR and FQNEAQ (reference sequence). DNA for the CDR3: TGTGCCGCCAGCAGGGGAAACCTGAACACTGAAGCTTTCTTT. Its translation: CAASRGNLNTEAFF. The full variable domain, completed using reference TRBV7-9 and TRBJ1-1, is DTGVSQNPRHKITKRGQNVTFRCDPISEHNRLYWYRQTLGQGPEFLTYFQNEAQLEKSRLLSDRFSAERPKGSFSTLEIQRTEQGDSAMYLCAASRGNLNTEAFFGQGTRLTVV.

This clonotype occurred a few times. The chain joins TRBV20-1 to TRBJ2-1; D is possibly TRBD1 (6 bases). V was shortened by 6 bases and J by 1 base, with 13 bases between the two germline ends. Per germline, CDR1 DFQATT and CDR2 SNEGSKA (reference sequence). This CDR3 region has 14 residues. The DNA of the CDR3 is TGCAGTGCCCGACAGGACGGGTCCTACAATGAGCAGTTCTTC. Amino acid sequence: CSARQDGSYNEQFF.

This clonotype was seen at least ten times. The chain employs TRBV18 and TRBJ1-6, with D hard to call. Trimming pared 2 bases from V and 0 bases from J, leaving 11 bases between. Germline CDR1 reads KGHSH; CDR2 reads LQKENI. The CDR3 has 17 amino acids. This CDR3 reads CASSPRAPSSYNSPLHF. The CDR3, as DNA: TGTGCCAGCTCACCAAGGGCACCCAGCTCCTATAATTCACCCCTCCACTTT.

This clonotype has only a few counts. Here the CDR3 reads CASKLAGTSTDTQYF. Written as DNA, the CDR3 is TGTGCCAGCAAACTAGCGGGGACTAGCACAGATACGCAGTATTTT. The rearrangement joins TRBV5-6 to TRBJ2-3, with 10 bases aligning to TRBD2. With V trimmed by 6 bases and J by 0 bases, 4 bases remained unmatched. The CDR3 is 15 amino acids. CDR1 is SGHDT and CDR2 is YYEEEE in the germline V gene. Filled out from reference TRBV5-6 and TRBJ2-3, the complete variable domain reads DAGVTQSPTHLIKTRGQQVTLRCSPKSGHDTVSWYQQALGQGPQFIFQYYEEEERQRGNFPDRFSGHQFPNYSSELNVNALLLGDSALYLCASKLAGTSTDTQYFGPGTRLTVL.

The sample holds many counts of this clonotype. CDR3 in DNA: TGCGCCAGCAGCCTAGAGTTCTATTATAGCAATCAGCCCCAGCATTTT. Translation gives CASSLEFYYSNQPQHF. The chain combines TRBV4-1 with TRBJ1-5; no clear D gene. The CDR3 is made up of 16 amino acids. V was shortened by 4 bases and J by 0 bases, with 13 bases between the two germline ends. Germline CDR1 MGHRA, CDR2 YSYEKL.